This TCR beta chain was sequenced during a study of beta chain features in type 1 diabetes. Study outcomes and limitations: PCR could preferentially amplify shorter templates, alike in patients and controls. The question left open here concerned HLA type influencing TCRB rearrangement.

Since all of the isolated RNA was reverse transcribed, expressed TCRB transcripts were what got sequenced. TCRdb keeps only in-frame clones here, not all; method: immunoSEQ multiplex PCR. The sample records hundreds of thousands of clones, about an eighth being singletons. CD4+ naive, central memory, regulatory and stem cell-like memory cells were sorted via CD45RO/CCR7/CD25/CD127/CD95/CD27. Every sorted population was more than 95% pure. Details on this clone: The antigen remains unidentified.

This clonotype originated in a young woman in good health. Sequencing was done on a sample of naive CD4+ T cells from blood.

The CDR3 reads CASSRTGGGETQYF. The CDR3 DNA reads TGTGCCAGCAGCCGCACAGGGGGTGGAGAGACCCAGTACTTC. The chain has TRBV7-3 and TRBJ2-5; TRBD1 agrees at 8 bases. CDR1 SGHTA and CDR2 FQGTGA come from the germline V gene. The CDR3 sequence is 14 residues long. Losses at the gene ends were 5 bases for V and 4 bases for J; bases not matched to a gene: 6.